This T cell receptor (beta chain) was documented in a study of control samples from healthy donors and cancer patients. TCRdb's table, derived via immunoSEQ multiplex PCR, lists solely in-frame clones and lacks some. The table has roughly 150,000 clones, roughly 92% seen once. J lost 7 bases, V lost 4 bases, and 7 bases had no gene match. The germline V gene encodes CDR1 LGHDT and CDR2 YNNKEL (reference sequence). The CDR3 is 14 residues long. The material sequenced was blood. This TCR came from a man aged 50 to 59 in good health. The chain uses TRBV3-1 (or the pseudogene TRBV3-2) and TRBJ2-1; 7 nucleotides match TRBD2. CDR3 in amino acids: CASSPKPGGNEQFF. The CDR3 region has the DNA TGTGCCAGCAGCCCCAAACCGGGGGGAAATGAGCAGTTCTTC.